These 3 T cell receptor beta chains were all obtained from the same sample, sequenced in a study of CD8 T cells in ankylosing spondylitis. One entry per CDR3 protein, called by TCRdb with MiXCR from the 5' RACE reads. The sample consists of about 190,000 distinct CDR3 sequences, under 15% of them appearing once. Material: blood, either unsorted or a sorted T cell fraction (not recorded which). All receptors derive from a female donor with ankylosing spondylitis or in good health (not recorded which).

This clonotype came up many times. J is TRBJ2-1 and V is TRBV7-2, with 9 bases matching TRBD2. This CDR3 has 14 amino acids. V trimming: 5 bases; J trimming: 7 bases; junction bases outside the gene matches: 6. Germline V gene data show CDR1 as SGHTA and CDR2 as FQGNSA. As DNA, the CDR3 is TGTGCCAGCAGCCGACTAGCGGAGGTTAATGAGCAGTTCTTC. As protein: CASSRLAEVNEQFF.

This clonotype was recorded many times. The J gene is TRBJ1-1, the V gene TRBV12-3 or TRBV12-4, with TRBD1 as a possible D gene (5 bases). V lost 8 bases to trimming and J lost 5 bases, with 15 bases between them. The CDR3 totals 13 residues. The CDR3 DNA is TGTGCCAGCGCCTTAGGGGTGAGGACTGAAGCTTTCTTT. It is translated as CASALGVRTEAFF.

This clonotype was counted many times. The rearrangement links TRBV5-6 to TRBJ1-4; 9 bases match TRBD1. The CDR3 consists of 14 residues. Trimming at V came to 4 bases and at J to 8 bases, leaving 6 bases not matched to a gene. Germline V gives CDR1 SGHDT, CDR2 YYEEEE. Here the CDR3 reads CASSRTGEEEKLFF. CDR3 sequence (DNA): TGTGCCAGCAGCCGGACAGGGGAGGAGGAAAAACTGTTTTTT. Full variable domain (rest looked up from reference TRBV5-6 and TRBJ1-4): DAGVTQSPTHLIKTRGQQVTLRCSPKSGHDTVSWYQQALGQGPQFIFQYYEEEERQRGNFPDRFSGHQFPNYSSELNVNALLLGDSALYLCASSRTGEEEKLFFGSGTQLSVL.